The sequence of this T cell receptor beta chain was determined in a study of blood T cell repertoires in COVID-19. Original processing notes: Amplification of reference gene primers was used by the study to estimate nucleated cell counts. Some clones are missing from TCRdb's copy, which holds only in-frame ones; the method was immunoSEQ multiplex PCR. The DNA gave D and trimming, while V, J and clone size come from that table. The sample shows over 200,000 clones, 70% to 90% of them seen only once. Cohort assignment relied on participant-reported clinical history. Either two negative PCRs, clearance, or symptom resolution qualified Cohort 3 donors as recovered. V gave up 7 bases and J gave up 0 bases, with 10 bases separating them. Germline V gene lookup returns CDR1 MNHEY and CDR2 SMNVEV (reference sequence). The CDR3 length is 13 residues.

The chain employs TRBV27 and TRBJ2-7; a possible D gene is TRBD1 (6 bases). The sample consisted of PBMCs or T cells enriched from blood (not recorded which). The TCR was taken from a man aged 30 to 39 who had recovered from COVID-19. Written as DNA, the CDR3 is TGTGCCAGCAAAAACAGGGACTCCTACGAGCAGTACTTC. This codes for CASKNRDSYEQYF.